This TCR beta chain was observed in a study of cytomegalovirus exposure and HLA in healthy donors. Findings of the study overall: Several of the most significant clusters appeared, in a later analysis, to be linked to common viral pathogens.

In the PCR, 60 Vbeta and 13 Jbeta primers were used. TCRdb's copy holds only in-frame clones and misses some; the assay was immunoSEQ multiplex PCR. The sample comprises roughly 120,000 clones, roughly 79% of which are singletons, and 7.7% rests with the top ten. Trimming left V 9 bases short and J 0 bases short, with 15 bases between. Germline V CDR1 and CDR2: MNHEY, SVGAGI. The CDR3 spans 15 residues. This clone showed up just a few times. Its antigen remains unidentified. The chain is built from TRBV6-5 and TRBJ1-3; possibly TRBD1 for D (5 bases). This TCR came from a woman aged 45-60 years in good health and CMV-seropositive. The sample comprised PBMCs. The CDR3 loop reads CASTSRVSSGNTIYF. CDR3 bases: TGTGCCAGTACTTCCAGGGTTTCCTCTGGAAACACCATATATTTT.